Listed below are T cell receptor beta chains from one sample, sequenced in a study of CD8 T cells in ankylosing spondylitis. TCRdb re-analysed the 5' RACE reads in MiXCR, keeping a single row per CDR3 protein. Of more than 400,000 distinct CDR3 sequences in the sample, under 5.5% are singletons; the top ten hold 3% to 4%. Sample: blood, either unsorted or a sorted T cell fraction (not recorded which). These receptors all come from a male donor with ankylosing spondylitis. The CDR3 runs from the conserved cysteine through the conserved F or W. D genes are given only for firm matches. Size values are once, few and many counts, or a class for expanded clones, and some rows have none.

d_call j_call v_call clone_size cdr3_nt cdr3_aa
NA TRBJ2-5 TRBV6-2/TRBV6-3 many TGTGCCAGCAGTTACGTCGGGTCTTGGGTCGAGACCCAGTACTTC CASSYVGSWVETQYF
NA TRBJ1-6 TRBV16 few TGTGCCAGCAGCCAATCGAGGCCGAATTCACCCCTCCACTTT CASSQSRPNSPLHF
NA TRBJ2-3 TRBV5-1 many TGCGCCAGCAGCTTGGCCCCCCATTCTGAGGATACGCAGTATTTT CASSLAPHSEDTQYF
TRBD2 TRBJ2-3 TRBV5-1 many TGCGCCAGCAGTTTCGGACTAGCGGGAGGGGCCACAGATACGCAGTATTTT CASSFGLAGGATDTQYF
TRBD2 TRBJ2-3 TRBV4-1 few TGCGCCAGCAGCCAGAGGACTAGCGGGAGGGCCTTAGATACGCAGTATTTT CASSQRTSGRALDTQYF
NA TRBJ2-5 TRBV28 many TGTGCCAGCACCAGGGACATCCAAGAGACCCAGTACTTC CASTRDIQETQYF
TRBD2 TRBJ2-7 TRBV4-3 NA TGCGCCAGCAGCCAAGAGTTAGCGGGAGGGCCCTACGAGCAGTACTTC CASSQELAGGPYEQYF
TRBD1 TRBJ1-2 TRBV29-1 few TGCAGCGTAGACGACAGGGGGCTTTTTGGCTACACCTTC CSVDDRGLFGYTF
NA TRBJ1-5 TRBV4-3 NA TGCGCCAGCAGCCAAGGGACGGCCCCCCATCAGCCCCAGCATTTT CASSQGTAPHQPQHF
TRBD2 TRBJ2-7 TRBV20-1 many TGCAGTGCTAGAGATACTAGCGGCTACGAGCAGTACTTC CSARDTSGYEQYF
NA TRBJ2-7 TRBV7-9 few TGTGCCAGCAGCTTAGGTATGGGAGAGCAGTACTTC CASSLGMGEQYF
NA TRBJ1-1 TRBV27 many TGTGCCAGCAGTTTGAGACATATGAACACTGAAGCTTTCTTT CASSLRHMNTEAFF
NA TRBJ1-1 TRBV5-5 many TGTGCCAGCACCCCCAAAGCAAGGGGAGACACTGAAGCTTTCTTT CASTPKARGDTEAFF
TRBD2 TRBJ2-3 TRBV20-1 many TGCAGTGCTAGGCCGGGACTAGCGTTTAGCACAGATACGCAGTATTTT CSARPGLAFSTDTQYF
NA TRBJ2-7 TRBV5-1 many TGCGCCAGCAGCTTGGCCGAGGACTACGAGCAGTACTTC CASSLAEDYEQYF
NA TRBJ2-3 TRBV28 NA TGTGCCAGCAGGCCGGTGAACTCGTCCCCAGATACGCAGTATTTT CASRPVNSSPDTQYF
NA TRBJ2-6 TRBV6-1 few TGTGCCAGTACTCCCAGACGGGACTCTGGGGCCAACGTCCTGACTTTC CASTPRRDSGANVLTF
NA TRBJ2-7 TRBV5-1 many TGCGCCAGCAGCCCAGACAGATACTACGAGCAGTACTTC CASSPDRYYEQYF
TRBD1 TRBJ2-1 TRBV7-6 many TGTGCCAGCAGCTTAGCTCCGGGACAGGGTGTGGATGAGCAGTTCTTC CASSLAPGQGVDEQFF
NA TRBJ2-7 TRBV27 many TGTGCCAGCAGTTTATTTCCAGGCTACGAGCAGTACTTC CASSLFPGYEQYF
NA TRBJ2-2 TRBV6-4 many TGTGCCAGCAGCCCCTCAGAGACCGGGGAGCTGTTTTTT CASSPSETGELFF
NA TRBJ2-2 TRBV29-1 many TGCAGCGTTGTTTCGGAGACCGGGGAGCTGTTTTTT CSVVSETGELFF
NA TRBJ1-3 TRBV5-1 many TGCGCCAGCAGCAAGGAGAACGGAAACACCATATATTTT CASSKENGNTIYF
TRBD2 TRBJ2-7 TRBV6-2/TRBV6-3 many TGTGCCAGCAGTCACAGACTAGCGGGAGGTCGTAACGAGCAGTACTTC CASSHRLAGGRNEQYF
NA TRBJ2-1 TRBV4-1 NA TGCGCCAGCAGCCAAGATGGGGGGCGGGGGTCCTACAATGAGCAGTTCTTC CASSQDGGRGSYNEQFF
TRBD2 TRBJ2-7 TRBV5-1 NA TGCGCCAGCAGCCCACGGGGGACTATAGTCTACGAGCAGTACTTC CASSPRGTIVYEQYF
TRBD1 TRBJ2-2 TRBV29-1 many TGCAGCGCCCTGGGACAGGGGGGTGCCGGGGAGCTGTTTTTT CSALGQGGAGELFF
NA TRBJ2-7 TRBV11-2 many TGTGCCAGCAGCTTAGATCTTGGGGGCTACGAGCAGTACTTC CASSLDLGGYEQYF
NA TRBJ2-7 TRBV20-1 few TGCAGTGCTAGAGATGGAAGGGACCCATACTCCTACGAGCAGTACTTC CSARDGRDPYSYEQYF
NA TRBJ1-2 TRBV29-1 few TGCAGCGTTGAGTCTGTGGGTTATGGCTACACCTTC CSVESVGYGYTF
TRBD2 TRBJ2-4 TRBV3-1 NA TGTGCCAGCAGCTGGGGGGGGGAGGCCATTCAGTACTTC CASSWGGEAIQYF
NA TRBJ1-2 TRBV20-1 many TGCAGTGCTTTAGACTATGGCTACACCTTC CSALDYGYTF
TRBD2 TRBJ2-3 TRBV7-8 many TGTGCCAGCGGCCGGGGGGGAGGGGCGATAGATACGCAGTATTTT CASGRGGGAIDTQYF
TRBD2 TRBJ2-1 TRBV11-1 few TGTGCCAGCAGCTTAGATGCTTTTATTGCTAGCGGGAGGAGGGTTGAGCAGTTCTTC CASSLDAFIASGRRVEQFF
NA TRBJ1-1 TRBV6-6 many TGTGCCAGCAGTTACTCTGGCAGCCCCGAAGCTTTCTTT CASSYSGSPEAFF
NA TRBJ1-6 TRBV11-2 many TGTGCCAGCAGCTCCGGACAGTTTTATAATTCACCCCTCCACTTT CASSSGQFYNSPLHF
NA TRBJ1-1 TRBV7-9 many TGTGCCAGCAGCCCGGGACAGAACACTGAAGCTTTCTTT CASSPGQNTEAFF